This TCR beta chain was identified in a study of T cells in Graves' hyperthyroidism and ophthalmopathy. Study observations and caveats: The model identified upcoming ophthalmopathy a median approximately six months ahead of onset.

The table lists this clonotype with many counts. Its antigen is currently unknown. The TCR beta CDR3 regions underwent amplification using RNA transcripts as the source. The HTBI set primed first-round TCR CDR3 RT-PCR. TCRdb recomputed calls from the multiplex PCR reads with MiXCR, one row per CDR3 protein. The table lists 500,000 to 800,000 distinct CDR3 sequences, about 45% of them singletons. With 4 bases removed from V and 1 base from J, the gap between germline ends came to 12 bases. The CDR3 consists of 14 residues. Germline assignment: CDR1 SGHTS and CDR2 YDEGEE. V and J are TRBV5-8 and TRBJ2-7, with D unresolved. Sequencing was done on a sample of peripheral blood or thyroid tissue (not recorded which). The sequence was collected from an adult man with Graves' disease, either hyperthyroidism or ophthalmopathy (not recorded which). CDR3 protein: CASSPEASSYEQYF. CDR3 bases: TGTGCCAGCAGCCCCGAAGCCAGTTCCTACGAGCAGTACTTC. Filled out from reference TRBV5-8 and TRBJ2-7, the complete variable domain reads EAGVTQSPTHLIKTRGQQATLRCSPISGHTSVYWYQQALGLGLQFLLWYDEGEERNRGNFPPRFSGRQFPNYSSELNVNALELEDSALYLCASSPEASSYEQYFGPGTRLTVT.